This TCR beta chain appears in the sequencing data of a study of a mutant IDH1 vaccine in newly diagnosed glioma. The wider study: In some groups vaccination began 4-6 weeks post-radiotherapy; others received it with temozolomide. Those enrolled had earlier been treated with radiotherapy, temozolomide, or both, mostly both.

V gave up 4 bases and J gave up 4 bases; unmatched junction bases: 3. CDR1 and CDR2 from the germline V gene are ENHRY and SYGVKD. The CDR3 is made up of 15 amino acids. The time point is: week 47, end of study. Every vaccine dose comprised 300 ug of mutant IDH1 20-mer peptide plus topical imiquimod. Patients came in for eight vaccinations, in weeks 1, 3, 5, 7, 11, 15, 19 and 23. Astrocytomas found in donors were new, WHO grade 3 or 4, IDH1-mutant and ATRX-lost. As regards this clone: Its antigen remains unknown.

Profiled with immunoSEQ multiplex PCR; TCRdb holds only in-frame clones, not every one. Counted here are approximately 56,000 clones, around 75% occurring once; the ten biggest clones make up roughly 5.3%. Sequenced material: PBMCs, taken from a glioma patient whose treatment included an IDH1 peptide vaccine. The genes are TRBV10-3 and TRBJ2-1, with TRBD2 matching over 11 bases. The origin of this receptor is a man over 45 with glioma. The CDR3 spells CAISAGTSGYNEQFF. The CDR3 DNA is TGTGCCATCAGTGCGGGGACTAGCGGTTACAATGAGCAGTTCTTC.